This T cell receptor beta chain was observed in a study of cytomegalovirus exposure and HLA in healthy donors. The study's findings and limits: Certain indistinguishable V segments, among them TRBV6-2 and TRBV6-3, were excluded.

The CDR3 is 10 residues long. From germline, CDR1 is MNHNS and CDR2 SASEGT. The V and J ends lost 6 bases and 6 bases respectively, with 6 bases between them. Notes on this clone: Its matching antigen is unknown.

Both 60 Vbeta primers and 13 Jbeta primers went into the PCR. Assay used: immunoSEQ multiplex PCR; TCRdb lists only in-frame clones, some missing. This sample has around 200,000 clones; about 81% occur once, and the top ten carry nearly 6%. The chain is built from TRBV6-1 and TRBJ2-7; unclear D gene. Sequencing input: PBMCs. This receptor was taken from a man in his forties in good health and CMV-seropositive. The CDR3 nucleotides read TGTGCCAGCAGACTAACCGAGCAGTACTTC. Translation: CASRLTEQYF.